The rows below give T cell receptor beta chains drawn from one sample of a study of beta chain features in type 1 diabetes. The protocol was immunoSEQ multiplex PCR, while the TCRdb copy is restricted to in-frame clones and leaves out a portion. Among about 330,000 clones listed, around 10% were seen once. Specimen: naive CD4+ T cells from blood. The source of these receptors is a woman aged 25 to 45 in good health. Both conserved end residues are part of each CDR3. The size of a clone is reported for some rows only, either as once, few or many, or as a class for expanded clones.

TRBJ1-4 NA TRBV6-5 CASSYSRTGDEKLFF
TRBJ1-1 NA TRBV2 CASRLRGLDTEAFF
TRBJ1-1 few TRBV29-1 CSVEENGATEAFF
TRBJ2-3 few TRBV18 CASSPRLAGVDTQYF
TRBJ2-2 few TRBV6-5 CASSYLAGGTTGELFF
TRBJ1-2 NA TRBV28 CASRRTGGHGYTF
TRBJ1-2 NA TRBV29-1 CSVGGDRAGYTF
TRBJ2-2 NA TRBV18 CASSPQEQANTGELFF
TRBJ2-1 few TRBV30 CAWSPPLAGVVNEQFF
TRBJ1-5 few TRBV28 CASSWTGGSNQPQHF
TRBJ1-1 NA TRBV11-1 CASSPRRGAEAFF
TRBJ2-7 NA TRBV18 CASSPGAGVEAEQYF
TRBJ1-4 NA TRBV18 CASSPNSGQYNEKLFF
TRBJ2-1 NA TRBV6-5 CASSSGLAVLNEQFF
TRBJ2-5 few TRBV6-6 CASSYSIRTPQETQYF
TRBJ2-2 few TRBV5-6 CASSLGNLAGGNTGELFF
TRBJ2-5 few TRBV7-2 CASRSGPETQYF
TRBJ1-1 few TRBV6-5 CASTRELNTEAFF
TRBJ2-7 NA TRBV4-3 CASSQDPGGREQYF
TRBJ2-1 NA TRBV28 CASRISGRIGLSYNEQFF
TRBJ2-2 few TRBV29-1 CSVDAGNTGELFF
TRBJ2-7 few TRBV15 CATSRGGTVGSEQYF
TRBJ2-4 few TRBV27 CATRTLKNIQYF
TRBJ2-1 NA TRBV18 CASSPSQAGNEQFF
TRBJ2-3 NA TRBV7-7 CASSPGHTDTQYF
TRBJ2-3 few TRBV11-2 CASSLDSGAITDTQYF
TRBJ2-7 few TRBV18 CASSPSPGQVNYEQYF
TRBJ2-2 few TRBV19 CASRNIEGELFF
TRBJ2-1 NA TRBV4-2 CASSRLWEPGLGSGEQFF
TRBJ2-2 few TRBV19 CASSILSAGELFF
TRBJ2-7 few TRBV28 CASSSSGEGAYEQYF
TRBJ1-2 NA TRBV29-1 CSVDQGDYGYTF
TRBJ2-2 NA TRBV5-1 CASTTSGNTGELFF
TRBJ2-7 few TRBV7-3 CASSLTGDYHEQYF
TRBJ1-2 few TRBV30 CAWSPQTTNYGYTF
TRBJ2-2 NA TRBV7-2 CASSARQSTGELFF
TRBJ2-7 few TRBV19 CASSTRDRGESEQYF
TRBJ1-1 few TRBV7-9 CASSSSVGKGNTEAFF
TRBJ2-4 NA TRBV6-5 CASSYSTGKAKNIQYF
TRBJ2-5 few TRBV28 CASLPGSPAVTQYF
TRBJ2-7 few TRBV7-9 CAIDRGNSYEQYF
TRBJ2-5 few TRBV7-8 CASSWRIGLAGETQYF
TRBJ2-1 NA TRBV11-2 CASSLDHVVGRAPKEQFF
TRBJ2-3 NA TRBV7-8 CASSLGLAGGTDTQYF
TRBJ1-5 few TRBV15 CATSRDRGSYQPQHF
TRBJ2-2 NA TRBV5-1 CASSSTPGLAGRQNTGELFF
TRBJ1-1 NA TRBV18 CASSRGATGGLNTEAFF
TRBJ2-4 NA TRBV5-1 CASSLDWQGIAKNIQYF
TRBJ2-7 few TRBV28 CASSFSGSAAREQYF
TRBJ2-7 NA TRBV28 CASEQGGYEQYF
TRBJ2-3 few TRBV18 CASSPSGEDTQYF